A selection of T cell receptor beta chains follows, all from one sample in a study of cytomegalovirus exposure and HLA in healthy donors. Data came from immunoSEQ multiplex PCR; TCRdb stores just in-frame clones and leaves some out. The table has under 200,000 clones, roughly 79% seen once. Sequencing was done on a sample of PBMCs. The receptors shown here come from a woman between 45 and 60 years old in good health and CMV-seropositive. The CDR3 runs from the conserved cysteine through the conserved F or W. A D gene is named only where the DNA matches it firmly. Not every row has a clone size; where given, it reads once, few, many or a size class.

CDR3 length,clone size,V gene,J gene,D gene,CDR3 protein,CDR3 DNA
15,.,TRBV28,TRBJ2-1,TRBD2,CASSRKTSGVGGQFF,TGTGCCAGCAGTCGAAAGACTAGCGGGGTGGGGGGGCAGTTCTTC
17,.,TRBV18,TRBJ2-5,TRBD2,CASSPVLAGRGRETQYF,TGTGCCAGCTCACCGGTTCTAGCGGGAAGAGGGCGGGAGACCCAGTACTTC
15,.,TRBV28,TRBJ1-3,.,CASSFPDSAGNTIYF,TGTGCCAGCAGTTTTCCGGACAGCGCTGGAAACACCATATATTTT
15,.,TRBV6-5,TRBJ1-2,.,CASSPRPHPAVHYTF,TGTGCCAGCAGTCCACGCCCTCACCCGGCGGTCCACTACACCTTC
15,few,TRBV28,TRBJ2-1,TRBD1,CASSSPWTGSNEQFF,TGTGCCAGCAGCTCTCCCTGGACAGGGAGCAATGAGCAGTTCTTC
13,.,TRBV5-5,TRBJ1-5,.,CASSSGSNQPQHF,TGTGCCAGCAGCTCCGGTAGCAATCAGCCCCAGCATTTT
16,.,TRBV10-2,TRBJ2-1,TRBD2,CASSALSGGGGAGQFF,TGCGCCAGCAGTGCCCTCTCCGGCGGCGGGGGGGCGGGGCAGTTCTTC
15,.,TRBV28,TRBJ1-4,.,CASSPAGQGGEKLFF,TGTGCCAGCAGTCCCGCCGGGCAGGGAGGAGAAAAACTGTTTTTT
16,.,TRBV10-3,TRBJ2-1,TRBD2,CAISPSQAGGLSEQFF,TGTGCCATCAGTCCATCCCAAGCGGGAGGGTTGAGTGAGCAGTTCTTC
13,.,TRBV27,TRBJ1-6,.,CASKGVNWGPLHF,TGTGCCAGCAAGGGGGTCAATTGGGGACCCCTCCACTTT
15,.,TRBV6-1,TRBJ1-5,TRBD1,CASIGQVNSNQPQHF,TGTGCCAGCATCGGACAGGTTAATAGCAATCAGCCCCAGCATTTT
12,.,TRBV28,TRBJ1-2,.,CASSPTRGGYTF,TGTGCCAGCAGCCCTACAAGGGGAGGCTACACCTTC
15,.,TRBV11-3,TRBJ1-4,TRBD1,CASSSRTGDNEKLFF,TGTGCCAGCAGCTCAAGGACAGGGGATAATGAAAAACTGTTTTTT
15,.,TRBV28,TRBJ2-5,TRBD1,CASRWDRARGETQYF,TGTGCCAGCAGATGGGACAGGGCTCGGGGCGAGACCCAGTACTTC
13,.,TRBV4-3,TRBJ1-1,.,CASSQRREGEAFF,TGCGCCAGCAGCCAACGTCGTGAGGGTGAAGCTTTCTTT
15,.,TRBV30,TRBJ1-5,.,CAWSRKGHNNQPQHF,TGTGCCTGGAGCCGCAAGGGGCACAATAATCAGCCCCAGCATTTT
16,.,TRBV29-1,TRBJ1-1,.,CSSSGGPSRGFTEAFF,TGCAGCTCCTCCGGGGGGCCGAGCCGCGGGTTCACTGAAGCTTTCTTT
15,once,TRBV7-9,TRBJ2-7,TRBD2,CASSGGAGAPDEQYF,TGTGCCAGCAGCGGAGGAGCGGGGGCACCGGACGAGCAGTACTTC
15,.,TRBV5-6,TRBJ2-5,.,CASSWDGGVQETQYF,TGTGCCAGCAGCTGGGACGGAGGGGTACAGGAGACCCAGTACTTC
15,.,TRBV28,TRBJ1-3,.,CASRIQGTVGNTIYF,TGTGCCAGCAGAATACAGGGAACGGTTGGAAACACCATATATTTT
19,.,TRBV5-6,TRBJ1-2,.,CASSLGGRTEIPFYYGYTF,TGTGCCAGCAGCTTGGGGGGGAGGACGGAGATTCCCTTTTACTATGGCTACACCTTC
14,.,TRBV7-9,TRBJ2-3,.,CASSLSTITDTQYF,TGTGCCAGCAGCTTATCAACAATCACAGATACGCAGTATTTT
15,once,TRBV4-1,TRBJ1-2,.,CASSHRPGEGYGYTF,TGCGCCAGCAGCCACCGACCGGGGGAGGGCTATGGCTACACCTTC
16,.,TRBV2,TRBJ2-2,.,CASSLGTRVRTGELFF,TGTGCCAGCAGTCTTGGGACTCGGGTCCGCACCGGGGAGCTGTTTTTT
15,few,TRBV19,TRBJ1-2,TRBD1,CASSRQGALGSGYTF,TGTGCCAGTAGTAGGCAGGGGGCATTAGGTTCTGGCTACACCTTC
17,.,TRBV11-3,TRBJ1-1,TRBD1,CASSPLFSTGQNTEAFF,TGTGCCAGCAGCCCCTTATTCTCGACAGGGCAGAACACTGAAGCTTTCTTT
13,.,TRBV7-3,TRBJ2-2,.,CASSRSNAGELFF,TGTGCCAGCAGCCGGAGTAATGCAGGGGAGCTGTTTTTT
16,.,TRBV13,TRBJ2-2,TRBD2,CASSVGTSRNTGELFF,TGTGCCAGCAGCGTCGGGACTAGCCGGAACACCGGGGAGCTGTTTTTT
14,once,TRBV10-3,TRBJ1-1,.,CAISEEADGTEAFF,TGTGCCATCAGTGAGGAGGCGGATGGGACTGAAGCTTTCTTT
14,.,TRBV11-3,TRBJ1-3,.,CASSSYRAGNTIYF,TGTGCCAGCAGCTCATACAGGGCAGGAAACACCATATATTTT
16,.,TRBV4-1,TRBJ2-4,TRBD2,CASSQFGRLAKNSQYF,TGCGCCAGCAGCCAATTCGGCAGACTAGCCAAAAACAGTCAGTACTTC
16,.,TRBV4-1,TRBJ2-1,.,CASSQDLAGSYNEQFF,TGCGCCAGCAGCCAAGATTTGGCAGGCTCCTACAATGAGCAGTTCTTC
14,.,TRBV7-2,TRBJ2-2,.,CASSFRRSTGELFF,TGTGCCAGCAGCTTTCGGAGGAGCACCGGGGAGCTGTTTTTT
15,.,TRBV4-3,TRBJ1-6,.,CASSQGQIDNSPLHF,TGCGCCAGCAGCCAAGGACAGATAGATAATTCACCCCTCCACTTT
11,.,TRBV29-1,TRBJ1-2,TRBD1,CSEKTGDGYTF,TGCAGCGAAAAGACAGGGGATGGCTACACCTTC
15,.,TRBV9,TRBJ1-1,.,CASSVSGNRNTEAFF,TGTGCCAGCAGCGTAAGTGGTAACAGGAACACTGAAGCTTTCTTT
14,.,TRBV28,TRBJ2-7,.,CASRTGRSSYEQYF,TGTGCCAGCAGGACAGGCCGAAGCTCCTACGAGCAGTACTTC
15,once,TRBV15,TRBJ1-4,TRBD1,CATSRLQGTQEKLFF,TGTGCCACCAGCAGACTACAGGGGACACAAGAAAAACTGTTTTTT
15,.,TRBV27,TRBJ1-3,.,CASSLTGGGGYTIYF,TGTGCCAGCAGTTTAACTGGGGGCGGCGGGTACACCATATATTTT
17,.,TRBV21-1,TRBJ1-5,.,CASSKDGRFHSNQPQHF,TGTGCCAGCAGCAAAGATGGCAGGTTCCATAGCAATCAGCCCCAGCATTTT
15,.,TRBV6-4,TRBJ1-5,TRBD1,CASRPPDRDLQPQHF,TGTGCCAGCAGGCCCCCGGACAGGGACCTTCAGCCCCAGCATTTT
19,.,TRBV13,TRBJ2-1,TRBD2,CASSLLPGASGSDLDEQFF,TGTGCCAGCAGCTTACTACCTGGGGCTAGCGGGAGCGATTTGGATGAGCAGTTCTTC
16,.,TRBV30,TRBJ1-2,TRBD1,CAWSRGNRGRLYGYTF,TGTGCCTGGAGTAGGGGGAACAGGGGGCGCCTCTATGGCTACACCTTC
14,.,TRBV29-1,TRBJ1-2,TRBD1,CSVVLDRVGYGYTF,TGCAGCGTTGTCCTTGACAGGGTGGGGTATGGCTACACCTTC
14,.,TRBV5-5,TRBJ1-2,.,CASTPRQGNYGYTF,TGTGCCAGCACCCCCAGGCAGGGGAACTATGGCTACACCTTC
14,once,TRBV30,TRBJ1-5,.,CAWSVGQGGQPQHF,TGTGCCTGGAGTGTAGGGCAGGGAGGTCAGCCCCAGCATTTT
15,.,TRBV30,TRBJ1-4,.,CAWSPLPGRDEKLFF,TGTGCCTGGAGTCCACTGCCGGGGAGGGATGAAAAACTGTTTTTT
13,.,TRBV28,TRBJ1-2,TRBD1,CASRLQGGYGYTF,TGTGCCAGCAGACTTCAGGGGGGCTATGGCTACACCTTC